This entry features one T cell receptor beta chain sequence. Its antigen is undetermined. This entry comes from a study of T cells in narcolepsy. Study context: Healthy controls were enrolled alongside patients with narcolepsy type 1 or type 2. Study observations and caveats: In some patient and control memory CD4+ samples, autoreactive clones were absent.

Using immunoSEQ multiplex PCR, the repertoire was profiled, and TCRdb retains in-frame clones only, with some absent. The sample lists roughly 40,000 clones; about 85% were seen once. Trimming took 3 bases from V and 4 from J, leaving 15 bases between them. Looked up from germline, CDR1 is SQVTM and CDR2 is ANQGSEA. This CDR3 has 14 amino acids. The sample comprised CD45RA- memory CD4+ T cells from PBMCs. The chain joins TRBV29-1 to TRBJ1-2; D is possibly TRBD1 (6 bases). The clonotype was recovered from a human donor with narcolepsy. The CDR3 DNA reads TGCAGCGTTGACTCCCGGGACACCGCCTATGGCTACACCTTC. It is translated as CSVDSRDTAYGYTF.